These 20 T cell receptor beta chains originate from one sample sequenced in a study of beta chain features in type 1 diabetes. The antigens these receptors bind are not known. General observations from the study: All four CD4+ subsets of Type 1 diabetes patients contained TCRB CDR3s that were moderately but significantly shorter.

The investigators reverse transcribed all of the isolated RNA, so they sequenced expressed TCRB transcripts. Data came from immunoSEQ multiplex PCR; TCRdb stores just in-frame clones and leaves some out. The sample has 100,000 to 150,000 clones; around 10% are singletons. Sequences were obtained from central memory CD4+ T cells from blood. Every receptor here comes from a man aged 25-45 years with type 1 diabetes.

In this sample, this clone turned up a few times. CDR3 region: CASSPNAETQYF. For the CDR3, the DNA is TGTGCCAGCAGTCCTAACGCGGAGACCCAGTACTTC. This chain joins TRBV2 and TRBJ2-5, with D unclear. This CDR3 is 12 amino acids long. Trimming left V 5 bases short and J 5 bases short, with 9 bases between. The germline CDR1 and CDR2 sequences are SNHLY and FYNNEI.

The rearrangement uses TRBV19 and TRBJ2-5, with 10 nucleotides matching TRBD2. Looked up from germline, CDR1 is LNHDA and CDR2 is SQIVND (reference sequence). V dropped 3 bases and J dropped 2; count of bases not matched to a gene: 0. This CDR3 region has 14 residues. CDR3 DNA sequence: TGTGCCAGTAGTATTAGCGGGGGGCAAGAGACCCAGTACTTC. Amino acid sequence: CASSISGGQETQYF. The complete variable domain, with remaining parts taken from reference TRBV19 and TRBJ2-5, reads DGGITQSPKYLFRKEGQNVTLSCEQNLNHDAMYWYRQDPGQGLRLIYYSQIVNDFQKGDIAEGYSVSREKKESFPLTVTSAQKNPTAFYLCASSISGGQETQYFGPGTRLLVL.

For the CDR3, the DNA is TGTGCCAGCTCACCACTACCTAACCTTGAAGCTTTCTTT. Residues: CASSPLPNLEAFF. The chain recombines TRBV18 with TRBJ1-1; D gene unclear. CDR3 length: 13 amino acids. Trimming left V 1 base short and J 7 bases short, with 10 bases between. CDR1 KGHSH and CDR2 LQKENI come from the germline V gene. The variable domain in full, completed from reference TRBV18 and TRBJ1-1, reads NAGVMQNPRHLVRRRGQEARLRCSPMKGHSHVYWYRQLPEEGLKFMVYLQKENIIDESGMPKERFSAEFPKEGPSILRIQQVVRGDSAAYFCASSPLPNLEAFFGQGTRLTVV.

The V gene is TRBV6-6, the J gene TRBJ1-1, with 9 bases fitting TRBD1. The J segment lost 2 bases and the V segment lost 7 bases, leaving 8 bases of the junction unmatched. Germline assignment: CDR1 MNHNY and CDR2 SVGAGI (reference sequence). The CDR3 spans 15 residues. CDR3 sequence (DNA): TGTGCCAGCACCCCCTGGGACAGGGCAAACACTGAAGCTTTCTTT. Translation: CASTPWDRANTEAFF.

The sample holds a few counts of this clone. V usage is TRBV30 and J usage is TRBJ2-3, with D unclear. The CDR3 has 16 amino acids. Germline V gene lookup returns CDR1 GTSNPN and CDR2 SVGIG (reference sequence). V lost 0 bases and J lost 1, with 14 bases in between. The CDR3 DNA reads TGTGCCTGGAGTGTACAAAGAGCGATGGGCACAGATACGCAGTATTTT. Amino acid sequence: CAWSVQRAMGTDTQYF.

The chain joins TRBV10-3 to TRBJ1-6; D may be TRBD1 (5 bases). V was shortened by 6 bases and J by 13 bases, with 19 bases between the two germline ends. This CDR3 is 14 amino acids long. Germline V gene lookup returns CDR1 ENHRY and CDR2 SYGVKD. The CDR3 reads CAIRQSGTPSPLHF. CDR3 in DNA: TGTGCCATCAGGCAGAGCGGGACTCCGAGTCCCCTCCACTTT.

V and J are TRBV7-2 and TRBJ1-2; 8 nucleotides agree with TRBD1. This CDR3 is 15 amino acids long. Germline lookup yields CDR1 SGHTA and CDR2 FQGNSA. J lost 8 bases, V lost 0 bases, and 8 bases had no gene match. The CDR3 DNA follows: TGTGCCAGCAGCTTAGCGGACAGGGAATGGAAAGGCTACACCTTC. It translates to CASSLADREWKGYTF.

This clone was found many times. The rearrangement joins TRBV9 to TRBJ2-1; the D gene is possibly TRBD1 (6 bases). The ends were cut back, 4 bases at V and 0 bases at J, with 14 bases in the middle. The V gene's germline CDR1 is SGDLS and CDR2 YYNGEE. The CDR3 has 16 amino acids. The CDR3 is CASSPSTGISYNEQFF. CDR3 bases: TGTGCCAGCAGCCCCTCCACAGGGATCTCCTACAATGAGCAGTTCTTC.

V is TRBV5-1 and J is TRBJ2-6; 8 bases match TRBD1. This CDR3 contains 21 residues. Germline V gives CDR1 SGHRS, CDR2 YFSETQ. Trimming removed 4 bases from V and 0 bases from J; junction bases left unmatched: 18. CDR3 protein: CASSTPPYGTGGSSGANVLTF. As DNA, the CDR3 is TGCGCCAGCAGCACCCCTCCTTATGGTACAGGGGGGAGCTCTGGGGCCAACGTCCTGACTTTC.

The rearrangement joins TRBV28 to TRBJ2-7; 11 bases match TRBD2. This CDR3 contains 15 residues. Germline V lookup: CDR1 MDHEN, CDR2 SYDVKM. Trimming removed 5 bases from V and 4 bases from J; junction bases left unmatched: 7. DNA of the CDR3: TGTGCCAGCAGTGACGCCGGGACTAGCGGATACGAGCAGTACTTC. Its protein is CASSDAGTSGYEQYF.

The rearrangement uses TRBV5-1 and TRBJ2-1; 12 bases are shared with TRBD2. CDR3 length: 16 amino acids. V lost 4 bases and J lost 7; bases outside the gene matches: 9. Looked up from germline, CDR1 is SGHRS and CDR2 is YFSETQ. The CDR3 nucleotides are TGCGCCAGCAGCGGAACTAGCGGGGGGAAGACTAATGAGCAGTTCTTC. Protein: CASSGTSGGKTNEQFF.

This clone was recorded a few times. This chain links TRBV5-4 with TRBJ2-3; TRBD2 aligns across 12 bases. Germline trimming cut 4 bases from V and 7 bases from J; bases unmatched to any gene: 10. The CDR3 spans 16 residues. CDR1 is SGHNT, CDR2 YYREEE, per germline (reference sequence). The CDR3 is CASSPPTSGGLHTQYF. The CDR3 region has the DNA TGTGCCAGCAGCCCCCCGACTAGCGGGGGTCTTCATACGCAGTATTTT.

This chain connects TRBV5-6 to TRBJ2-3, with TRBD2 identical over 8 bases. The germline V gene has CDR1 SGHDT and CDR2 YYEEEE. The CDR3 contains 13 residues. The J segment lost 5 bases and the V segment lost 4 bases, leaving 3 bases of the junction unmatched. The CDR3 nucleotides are TGTGCCAGCAGCCCCGCGGGGGGAGATACGCAGTATTTT. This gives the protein CASSPAGGDTQYF.

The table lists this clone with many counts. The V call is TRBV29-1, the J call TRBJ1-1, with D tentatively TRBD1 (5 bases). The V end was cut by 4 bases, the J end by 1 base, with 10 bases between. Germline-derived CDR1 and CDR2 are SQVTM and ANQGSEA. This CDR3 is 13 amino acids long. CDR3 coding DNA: TGCAGCGTTGCGCAGGGAACGAACACTGAAGCTTTCTTT. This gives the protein CSVAQGTNTEAFF. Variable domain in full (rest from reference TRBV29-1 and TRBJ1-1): SAVISQKPSRDICQRGTSLTIQCQVDSQVTMMFWYRQQPGQSLTLIATANQGSEATYESGFVIDKFPISRPNLTFSTLTVSNMSPEDSSIYLCSVAQGTNTEAFFGQGTRLTVV.

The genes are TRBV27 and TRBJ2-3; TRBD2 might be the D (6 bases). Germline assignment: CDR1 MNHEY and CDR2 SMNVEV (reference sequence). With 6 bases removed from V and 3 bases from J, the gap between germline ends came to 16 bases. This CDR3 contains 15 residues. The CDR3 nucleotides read TGTGCCAGCAGGCCCAGGGCCCGGGGGACAGATACGCAGTATTTT. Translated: CASRPRARGTDTQYF.

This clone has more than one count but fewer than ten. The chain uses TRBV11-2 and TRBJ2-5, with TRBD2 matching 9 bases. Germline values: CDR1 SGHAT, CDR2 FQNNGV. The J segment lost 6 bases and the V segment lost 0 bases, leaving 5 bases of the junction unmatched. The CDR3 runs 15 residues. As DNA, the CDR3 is TGTGCCAGCAGCTTAGATGTGACTAGCGGAAAGACCCAGTACTTC. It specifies CASSLDVTSGKTQYF.

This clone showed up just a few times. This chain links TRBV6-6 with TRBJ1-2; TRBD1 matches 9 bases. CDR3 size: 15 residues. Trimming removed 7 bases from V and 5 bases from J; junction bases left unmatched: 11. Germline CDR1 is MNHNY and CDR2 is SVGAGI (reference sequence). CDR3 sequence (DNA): TGTGCCAGCAAAACTAACACGGGACAGGGTTATGGCTACACCTTC. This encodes CASKTNTGQGYGYTF.

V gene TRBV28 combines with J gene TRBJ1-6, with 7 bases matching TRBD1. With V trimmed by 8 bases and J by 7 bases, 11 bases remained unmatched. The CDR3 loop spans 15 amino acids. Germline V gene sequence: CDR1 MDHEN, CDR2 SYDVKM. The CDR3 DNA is TGTGCCAGCTACCGGGTGGGCAGGGGGAATTCACCCCTCCACTTT. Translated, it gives CASYRVGRGNSPLHF.

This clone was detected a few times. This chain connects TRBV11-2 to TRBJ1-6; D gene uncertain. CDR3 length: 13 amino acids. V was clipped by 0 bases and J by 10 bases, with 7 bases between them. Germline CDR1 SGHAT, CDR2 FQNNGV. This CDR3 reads CASSLDSNSPLHF. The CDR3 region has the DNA TGTGCCAGCAGCTTAGACAGTAACTCACCCCTCCACTTT.

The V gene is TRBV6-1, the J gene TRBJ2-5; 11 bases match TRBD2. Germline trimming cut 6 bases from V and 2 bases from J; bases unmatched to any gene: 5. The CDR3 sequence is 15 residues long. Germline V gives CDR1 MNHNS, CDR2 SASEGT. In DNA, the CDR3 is TGTGCCAGCAGCCTAGCGGGGGGTAGGCAAGAGACCCAGTACTTC. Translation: CASSLAGGRQETQYF.